The 14 T cell receptor beta chains reported below all come from one sample, sequenced in a study of CD8+CD57+ T cells in acquired aplastic anemia (dated by TCRdb to about 2018). Flow cytometry had shown CD8+CD57+ cell expansion in the patients selected for sequencing. The instrument given in TCRdb is Illumina HiSeq 2000. TCR beta VDJ combination and CDR3 sequence profiling used genomic DNA as the template. TCRdb reprocessing: public reads trimmed at Q25 with fastp, clones called with MiXCR, in-frame beta chains kept. Each entry is one CDR3 protein sequence, shown with its most common DNA and genes. This sample holds roughly 250,000 distinct CDR3 sequences; about 80% were observed only once. Together, the top ten hold around 40% of the sample. The sample consisted of sorted CD4+, CD8+, or CD8+CD57+ T cells (not recorded which) from PBMCs. These TCRs come from a human donor with aplastic anemia.

V usage is TRBV7-8 and J usage is TRBJ1-1; 7 bases are shared with TRBD1. V lost 4 bases, J lost 14 bases, and 19 bases stayed unmatched. The CDR3 loop spans 15 amino acids. Germline-derived CDR1 and CDR2 are SGHVS and FQNEAQ. CDR3 residues: CASSCQRDGTALSFF. For the CDR3, the DNA is TGTGCCAGCAGCTGTCAGCGAGACGGGACAGCCCTTTCCTTCTTT.

Regarding this clonotype: Lacking the conserved final phenylalanine or tryptophan, this CDR3 likely reflects a read error. No DNA is shown, since the ends of the CDR3 on it are uncertain; the CDR3 is the one TCRdb lists. V and J are TRBV7-2 and TRBJ2-1; the table's D call of TRBD1 was not tested on the DNA. The CDR3 extends over 13 residues, inclusive of both ends. Germline CDR1 is SGHTA and CDR2 is FQGNSA. The CDR3 loop reads CASSDGGIHEQRC.

This clonotype turned up a few times. Since no conserved phenylalanine or tryptophan closes the CDR3, a read error is the likely cause. The limits of the CDR3 on the DNA are not certain, so only TCRdb's listed CDR3 is given. The CDR3 is CASSLAGIPDTQY. V gene TRBV7-8 combines with J gene TRBJ2-1; the D segment call TRBD2 is taken from the table without a DNA check. Germline lookup yields CDR1 SGHVS and CDR2 FQNEAQ. 13 amino acids form the CDR3, both terminal residues included.

Concerning this clonotype itself: The germline gene is not matched at one end of the junction; a read error may be the cause. V usage is TRBV9 and J usage is TRBJ1-3; 9 bases are a match to TRBD1. CDR3 size: 17 residues. Germline lookup yields CDR1 SGDLS and CDR2 YYNGEE. The CDR3 here is CAGSGPGQGNSGNTIYF. The DNA of the CDR3 is TGTGCCGGCAGCGGACCGGGACAGGGAAATAGTGGAAACACCATATATTTT.

The chain carries TRBV5-1 and TRBJ2-5, with D possibly matching TRBD1 (6 bases). Trimming removed 4 bases from V and 4 bases from J, with 14 bases in between. The CDR3 runs 14 residues. Germline CDR1 SGHRS, CDR2 YFSETQ. The CDR3 reads CASSDYSRGETQYF. CDR3 nucleotides: TGCGCCAGCAGCGATTACAGCAGGGGAGAGACCCAGTACTTC.

V and J are TRBV9 and TRBJ2-7; 8 positions agree with TRBD1. The length of the CDR3 is 16 residues. With V trimmed by 3 bases and J by 7 bases, 15 bases remained unmatched. Germline CDR1 SGDLS, CDR2 YYNGEE. The CDR3 nucleotides are TGTGCCAGCAGCGGCGAGGGAGGACAGGGACCAGGAGAGCAGTACTTC. Translation gives CASSGEGGQGPGEQYF.

With respect to this clonotype: The junction shows a germline mismatch at one end, possibly a read error. The chain uses TRBV25-1 and TRBJ1-5; no clear D gene. This CDR3 comprises 12 residues. Germline V gene data show CDR1 as MGHDK and CDR2 as SYGVNS. CDR3 region: CASRLRNEGQHF. The CDR3 nucleotides read TGTGCCAGCAGACTCCGTAATGAGGGCCAGCACTTT.

The chain's CDR3 is CASSFHPGGGSVAQFF. Here the CDR3 DNA reads TGTGCCAGCAGCTTTCATCCAGGCGGGGGGAGCGTTGCGCAGTTCTTC. The rearrangement uses TRBV7-2 and TRBJ2-1; 8 bases are a match to TRBD2. The germline gives CDR1 SGHTA, CDR2 FQGNSA. J lost 12 bases, V lost 3 bases, and 16 bases had no gene match. The CDR3 length is 16 residues. Using reference TRBV7-2 and TRBJ2-1 for the parts outside the CDR3, the full variable domain is GAGVSQSPSNKVTEKGKDVELRCDPISGHTALYWYRQSLGQGLEFLIYFQGNSAPDKSGLPSDRFSAERTGGSVSTLTIQRTQQEDSAVYLCASSFHPGGGSVAQFFGPGTRLTVL.

A remark on this clonotype: This likely comes from a read error, as the CDR3 has no conserved phenylalanine or tryptophan at its end. No DNA is shown, since the ends of the CDR3 on it are uncertain; the CDR3 is the one TCRdb lists. The chain is built from TRBV2 and TRBJ2-1; the table's TRBD2 call for D was not verified on the DNA. Germline CDR1 reads SNHLY; CDR2 reads FYNNEI. The length of the CDR3 is 16 amino acids, counting both ends. This chain's CDR3 is CASSLAGGPGTQYFGL.

The V call is TRBV6-5, the J call TRBJ2-7, with 9 bases identical to TRBD1. Germline lookup yields CDR1 MNHEY and CDR2 SVGAGI. This CDR3 has 14 amino acids. V lost 4 bases to trimming and J lost 4 bases; unmatched junction nucleotides: 5. The CDR3 protein is CASSSGTGSYEQYF. DNA for the CDR3: TGTGCCAGCAGTTCCGGGACAGGGTCTTACGAGCAGTACTTC.

About this clonotype itself: Germline is not matched at one junction end, which may reflect a read error. CDR3 amino acids: CASSLAGSPETNDF. In DNA form, the CDR3 reads TGTGCCAGCAGCTTAGCGGGTAGTCCCGAGACGAACGATTTT. The rearrangement uses TRBV7-9 and TRBJ2-3; the D is unclear. The CDR3 is 14 amino acids. CDR1 SEHNR and CDR2 FQNEAQ come from the germline V gene (reference sequence).

V is TRBV9 and J is TRBJ1-2; no clear D gene. V shed 0 bases and J shed 7 bases, with 19 bases lying between them. Germline CDR1 and CDR2: SGDLS and YYNGEE. The CDR3 runs to 16 residues. As DNA, the CDR3 is TGTGCCAGCAGCGTAGGTAGCGACACGCAGGAATTTGGCTACACCTTC. Translating gives CASSVGSDTQEFGYTF.

In the case of this clonotype: Lacking the conserved final phenylalanine or tryptophan, this CDR3 likely reflects a read error. The limits of the CDR3 on the DNA are not certain, so only TCRdb's listed CDR3 is given. The chain recombines TRBV9 with TRBJ2-4; TRBD2, the D gene given by the table, was not confirmed from the DNA. The CDR3 is 12 amino acids long, termini counted. From germline, CDR1 is SGDLS and CDR2 YYNGEE. Here the CDR3 reads CASSAGTSGIDS.

The chain joins TRBV9 to TRBJ2-7; D gene unclear. CDR3 size: 13 residues. Germline loops: CDR1 SGDLS, CDR2 YYNGEE. CDR3 amino acids: CASGRGRSNQYFV. The CDR3 DNA reads as TGTGCCAGCGGACGAGGACGGAGCAACCAGTACTTCGTC.